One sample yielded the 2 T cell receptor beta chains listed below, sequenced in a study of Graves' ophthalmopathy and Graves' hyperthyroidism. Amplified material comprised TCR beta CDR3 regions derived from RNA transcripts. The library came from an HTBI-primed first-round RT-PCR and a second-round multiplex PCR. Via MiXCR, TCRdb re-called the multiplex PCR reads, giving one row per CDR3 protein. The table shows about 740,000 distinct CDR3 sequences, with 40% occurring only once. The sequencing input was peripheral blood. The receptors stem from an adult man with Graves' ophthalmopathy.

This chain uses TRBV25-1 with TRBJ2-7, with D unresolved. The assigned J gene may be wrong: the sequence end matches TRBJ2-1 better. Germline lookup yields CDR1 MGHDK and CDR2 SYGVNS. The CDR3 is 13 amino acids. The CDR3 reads CASSLRHGREQFF. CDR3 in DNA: TGTGCCAGCAGCTTGAGACATGGGCGTGAGCAGTTCTTC.

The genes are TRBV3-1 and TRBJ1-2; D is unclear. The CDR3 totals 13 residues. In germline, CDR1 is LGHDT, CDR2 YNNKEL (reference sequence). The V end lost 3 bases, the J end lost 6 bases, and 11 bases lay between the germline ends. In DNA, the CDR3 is TGTGCCAGCAGCCACTCGGAGTCGGATGGCTACACCTTC. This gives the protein CASSHSESDGYTF. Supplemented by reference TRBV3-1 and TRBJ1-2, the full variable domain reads DTAVSQTPKYLVTQMGNDKSIKCEQNLGHDTMYWYKQDSKKFLKIMFSYNNKELIINETVPNRFSPKSPDKAHLNLHINSLELGDSAVYFCASSHSESDGYTFGSGTRLTVV.